These 10 T cell receptor beta chains came from one sample sequenced in a study of blood T cell repertoires in COVID-19 (dated by TCRdb to the early 2020s). Libraries were built with the immunoSEQ multiplex PCR assay. TCRdb mirrors the immuneACCESS table, restricted to in-frame sequences. Some clones are absent from its copies; in checked studies, under half trace to an unresolved V gene, and the reason for the others is unknown. Across this sample there are about 380,000 clones, with roughly 86% seen only once. Of the sample, approximately 1% is held by the ten largest clones. Sequencing used peripheral blood. The receptors here all came from a human donor with acute or convalescent COVID-19. The donor label of this sample is uncertain.

This rearrangement joins TRBV11-2 to TRBJ1-1, with TRBD1 as a possible D gene (5 bases). CDR3 length equals 16 residues. V was cut by 0 bases and J by 4 bases, with 15 bases left in between. Per germline, CDR1 SGHAT and CDR2 FQNNGV. Here the CDR3 DNA reads TGTGCCAGCAGCTTAGATCAAGGTTCTGGGGCCACTGAAGCTTTCTTT. Translated: CASSLDQGSGATEAFF.

This chain uses TRBV7-2 with TRBJ2-1; D gene ambiguous. Germline values: CDR1 SGHTA, CDR2 FQGNSA. The CDR3 sequence is 15 residues long. Trimming removed 0 bases from V and 0 bases from J, with 6 bases in between. In DNA form, the CDR3 reads TGTGCCAGCAGCTTAGCGGGCAGCTCCTACAATGAGCAGTTCTTC. It encodes CASSLAGSSYNEQFF. Based on the CDR3 plus reference TRBV7-2 and TRBJ2-1, the full variable domain is GAGVSQSPSNKVTEKGKDVELRCDPISGHTALYWYRQSLGQGLEFLIYFQGNSAPDKSGLPSDRFSAERTGGSVSTLTIQRTQQEDSAVYLCASSLAGSSYNEQFFGPGTRLTVL.

The gene calls are TRBV5-4 and TRBJ2-7; 9 bases align to TRBD1. Trimming cost V 0 bases and J 2 bases; bases outside gene matches: 3. There are 15 residues in the CDR3. In germline, CDR1 is SGHNT, CDR2 YYREEE (reference sequence). The CDR3 here is CASSLAGTGTYEQYF. The CDR3, as DNA: TGTGCCAGCAGCTTGGCCGGGACAGGGACCTACGAGCAGTACTTC.

This clone was counted many times. The chain combines TRBV10-3 with TRBJ2-1, with 8 positions matching TRBD2. Germline V gives CDR1 ENHRY, CDR2 SYGVKD. The CDR3 is made up of 15 amino acids. Losses at the gene ends were 2 bases for V and 6 bases for J; bases not matched to a gene: 6. CDR3 nucleotides: TGTGCCATCAGTGAGGGGCGGGAGGCGGGCAATGAGCAGTTCTTC. It yields the protein CAISEGREAGNEQFF.

The rearrangement joins TRBV6-5 to TRBJ2-1; possible D gene TRBD2, 5 bases. The CDR3 has 14 residues. V was clipped by 6 bases and J by 0 bases, with 9 bases between them. Germline CDR1 and CDR2: MNHEY and SVGAGI. The CDR3 loop reads CASRGDSSYNEQFF. For the CDR3, the DNA is TGTGCCAGCAGGGGAGATAGCTCCTACAATGAGCAGTTCTTC.

V is TRBV19 and J is TRBJ1-2; perhaps TRBD1 as D (6 bases). The CDR3 length is 12 residues. Looked up from germline, CDR1 is LNHDA and CDR2 is SQIVND (reference sequence). Here the CDR3 DNA reads TGTGCGGCAGGGGAGTTTAACTATGGCTACACCTTC. Amino acids: CAAGEFNYGYTF.

The sample holds a few counts of this clone. The chain employs TRBV4-2 and TRBJ2-5; 10 bases line up with TRBD1. J gave up 3 bases and V 1 base, and 5 bases lay outside the gene matches. Germline V gives CDR1 LGHNA, CDR2 YNFKEQ. The CDR3 covers 16 residues. The CDR3 coding sequence is TGTGCCAGCAGCCAAGGCCCGACAGGGGGCGAAGAGACCCAGTACTTC. Encoded protein: CASSQGPTGGEETQYF.

CDR3 protein: CASSFPGQGYGAGELFF. The CDR3 DNA reads as TGTGCCAGCAGTTTCCCGGGACAGGGGTATGGGGCCGGGGAGCTGTTTTTT. The gene calls are TRBV27 and TRBJ2-2; 10 nucleotides align to TRBD1. The germline gives CDR1 MNHEY, CDR2 SMNVEV (reference sequence). The CDR3 loop spans 17 amino acids. V gave up 3 bases and J gave up 6 bases; unmatched junction bases: 10.

Worth noting for this clone: Its ends do not fully match the called genes, so a read error is possible. V and J are TRBV5-6 and TRBJ2-5; D is perhaps TRBD2 (6 bases). CDR1 SGHDT and CDR2 YYEEEE come from the germline V gene. The CDR3 extends over 16 amino acids. CDR3 in DNA: TGTGCCAGCAGCTTGGATCTGACTAGGGACCAAAAGACCCAGTACTTC. Translated: CASSLDLTRDQKTQYF.

This sequence joins TRBV29-1 and TRBJ1-2, with D tentatively TRBD1 (5 bases). The CDR3 is 12 amino acids. V lost 5 bases and J lost 10, with 17 bases in between. Germline CDR1 reads SQVTM; CDR2 reads ANQGSEA. In nucleotides, the CDR3 is TGCAGCGTTAACTGGGGGGGACGAGTCTACACCTTC. Encoded protein: CSVNWGGRVYTF. Variable domain in full (rest from reference TRBV29-1 and TRBJ1-2): SAVISQKPSRDICQRGTSLTIQCQVDSQVTMMFWYRQQPGQSLTLIATANQGSEATYESGFVIDKFPISRPNLTFSTLTVSNMSPEDSSIYLCSVNWGGRVYTFGSGTRLTVV.